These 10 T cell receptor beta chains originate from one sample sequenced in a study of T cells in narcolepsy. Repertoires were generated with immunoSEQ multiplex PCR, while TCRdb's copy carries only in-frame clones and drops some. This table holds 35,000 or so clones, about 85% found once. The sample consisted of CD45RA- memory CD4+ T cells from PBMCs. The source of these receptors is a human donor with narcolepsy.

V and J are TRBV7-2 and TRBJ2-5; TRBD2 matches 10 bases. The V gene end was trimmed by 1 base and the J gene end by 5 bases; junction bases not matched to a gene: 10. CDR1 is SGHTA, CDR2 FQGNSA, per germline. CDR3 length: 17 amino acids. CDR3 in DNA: TGTGCCAGCAGCTTAGGGTTAGCGGGGGGAATATGGGAGACCCAGTACTTC. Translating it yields CASSLGLAGGIWETQYF.

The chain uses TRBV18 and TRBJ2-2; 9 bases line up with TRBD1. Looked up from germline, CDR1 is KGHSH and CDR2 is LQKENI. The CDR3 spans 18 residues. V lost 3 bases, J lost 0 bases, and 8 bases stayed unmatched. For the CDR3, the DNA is TGTGCCAGCTCACCCTTTTCACAGGGGGCGCCGAACACCGGGGAGCTGTTTTTT. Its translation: CASSPFSQGAPNTGELFF.

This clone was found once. CDR3 coding DNA: TGTGCCAGCAGCACCTTAGGGCAGGTCGAAAAACTGTTTTTT. Translating gives CASSTLGQVEKLFF. The chain is built from TRBV7-2 and TRBJ1-4; D is uncertain. CDR3 length equals 14 residues. The V and J ends lost 5 bases and 8 bases respectively, with 15 bases between them. The V gene's germline CDR1 is SGHTA and CDR2 FQGNSA.

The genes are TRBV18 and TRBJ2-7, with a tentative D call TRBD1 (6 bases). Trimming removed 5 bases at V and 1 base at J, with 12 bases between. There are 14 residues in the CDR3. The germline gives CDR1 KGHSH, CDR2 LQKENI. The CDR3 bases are TGTGCCAGCTCAAAAGACAGGACATCCTACGAGCAGTACTTC. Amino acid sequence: CASSKDRTSYEQYF.

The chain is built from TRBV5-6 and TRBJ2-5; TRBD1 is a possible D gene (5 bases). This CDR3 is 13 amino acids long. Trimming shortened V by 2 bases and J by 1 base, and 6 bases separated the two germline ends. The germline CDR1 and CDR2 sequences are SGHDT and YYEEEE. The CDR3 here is CASSLDSQETQYF. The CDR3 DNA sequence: TGTGCCAGCAGCTTAGACAGCCAAGAGACCCAGTACTTC.

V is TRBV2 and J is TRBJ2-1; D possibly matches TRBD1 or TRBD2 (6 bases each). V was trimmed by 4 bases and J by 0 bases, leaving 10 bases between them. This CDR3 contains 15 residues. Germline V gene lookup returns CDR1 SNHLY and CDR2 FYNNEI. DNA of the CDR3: TGTGCCAGCAGTGGTGGGGGGCGCTCCTACAATGAGCAGTTCTTC. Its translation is CASSGGGRSYNEQFF.

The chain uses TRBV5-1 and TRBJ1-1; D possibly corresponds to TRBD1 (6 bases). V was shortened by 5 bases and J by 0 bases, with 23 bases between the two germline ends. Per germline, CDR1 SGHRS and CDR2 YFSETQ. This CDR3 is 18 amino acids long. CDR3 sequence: CASRKGSRGVTMNTEAFF. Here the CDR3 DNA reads TGCGCCAGCAGGAAGGGGAGCAGGGGAGTTACCATGAACACTGAAGCTTTCTTT. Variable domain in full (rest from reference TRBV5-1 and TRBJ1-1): KAGVTQTPRYLIKTRGQQVTLSCSPISGHRSVSWYQQTPGQGLQFLFEYFSETQRNKGNFPGRFSGRQFSNSRSEMNVSTLELGDSALYLCASRKGSRGVTMNTEAFFGQGTRLTVV.

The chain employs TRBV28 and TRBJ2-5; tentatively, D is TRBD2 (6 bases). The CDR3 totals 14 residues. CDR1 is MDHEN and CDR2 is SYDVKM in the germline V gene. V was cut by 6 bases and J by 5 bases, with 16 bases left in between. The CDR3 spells CASRGGGARETQYF. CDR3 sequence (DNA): TGTGCCAGCAGGGGTGGAGGGGCGAGGGAGACCCAGTACTTC.

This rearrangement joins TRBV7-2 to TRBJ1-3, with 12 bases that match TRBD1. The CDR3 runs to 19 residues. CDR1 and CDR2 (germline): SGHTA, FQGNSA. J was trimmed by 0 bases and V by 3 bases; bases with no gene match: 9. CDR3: CASSLAGTGGMSSGNTIYF. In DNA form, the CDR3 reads TGTGCCAGCAGCTTGGCCGGGACAGGGGGCATGAGCTCTGGAAACACCATATATTTT.

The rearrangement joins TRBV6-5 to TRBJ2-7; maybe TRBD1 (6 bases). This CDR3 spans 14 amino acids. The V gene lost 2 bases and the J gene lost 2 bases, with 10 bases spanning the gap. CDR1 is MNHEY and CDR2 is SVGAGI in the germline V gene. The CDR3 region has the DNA TGTGCCAGCAGTTACGGGACAAAAGCCTACGAGCAGTACTTC. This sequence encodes CASSYGTKAYEQYF.